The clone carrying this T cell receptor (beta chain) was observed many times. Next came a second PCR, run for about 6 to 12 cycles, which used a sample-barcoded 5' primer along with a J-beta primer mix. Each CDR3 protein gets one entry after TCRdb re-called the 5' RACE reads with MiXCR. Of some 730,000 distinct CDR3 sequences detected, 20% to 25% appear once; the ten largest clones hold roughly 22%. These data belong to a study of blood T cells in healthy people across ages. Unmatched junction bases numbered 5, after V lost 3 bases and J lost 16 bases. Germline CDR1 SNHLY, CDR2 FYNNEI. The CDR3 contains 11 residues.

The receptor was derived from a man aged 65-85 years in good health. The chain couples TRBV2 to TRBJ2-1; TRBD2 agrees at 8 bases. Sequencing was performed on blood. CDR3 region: CASSEGLVVFF. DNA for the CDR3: TGTGCCAGCAGTGAGGGACTAGTAGTTTTCTTC.